Below, 20 T cell receptor beta chains from the same sample are listed, as sequenced in a study of human thymus T cells. The repertoire was sequenced with immunoSEQ multiplex PCR; TCRdb's copy has only in-frame clones and lacks some. The table lists roughly 130,000 clones, about 93% of them singletons. Resected material from corrective heart surgery provided the thymus tissue analysed. Sequenced sample: thymus tissue. These receptor sequences come from a boy younger than two with a congenital heart defect but otherwise immunologically healthy.

The chain couples TRBV7-2 to TRBJ2-7; 7 bases are shared with TRBD2. The CDR3 has 18 residues. Germline CDR1 reads SGHTA; CDR2 reads FQGNSA. V dropped 2 bases and J dropped 2; count of bases not matched to a gene: 15. The CDR3 coding sequence is TGTGCCAGCAGCTTATACCCCAACGGCAGGGCGGGGGCCTACGAGCAGTACTTC. Its protein product is CASSLYPNGRAGAYEQYF.

This sequence joins TRBV29-1 and TRBJ2-3; D perhaps matches TRBD2 (5 bases). CDR3 length equals 13 residues. The V gene lost 4 bases and the J gene lost 5 bases, with 13 bases spanning the gap. Germline V CDR1 and CDR2: SQVTM, ANQGSEA. DNA of the CDR3: TGCAGCGTTGTGAACACGGGGAAAGATACGCAGTATTTT. Translated, it gives CSVVNTGKDTQYF.

The chain links TRBV18 to TRBJ2-1; D unresolved. The V gene lost 3 bases and the J gene lost 0 bases, with 9 bases spanning the gap. CDR3 length equals 15 residues. Per germline, CDR1 KGHSH and CDR2 LQKENI. The CDR3 sequence: CASSPDRSSYNEQFF. CDR3 DNA sequence: TGTGCCAGCTCACCGGACCGCAGCTCCTACAATGAGCAGTTCTTC.

The rearrangement links TRBV9 to TRBJ2-3; D is unresolved. Germline V lookup: CDR1 SGDLS, CDR2 YYNGEE. CDR3 size: 12 residues. V dropped 3 bases and J dropped 5 bases, with 7 bases sitting between them. The CDR3 loop is CASSEPRDTQYF. DNA for the CDR3: TGTGCCAGCAGCGAACCACGAGATACGCAGTATTTT.

The chain links TRBV9 to TRBJ1-2, with TRBD1 as a possible D gene (6 bases). This CDR3 comprises 16 residues. V was clipped by 0 bases and J by 9 bases, with 21 bases between them. Germline CDR1 is SGDLS and CDR2 is YYNGEE. The CDR3 DNA reads TGTGCCAGCAGCGTAGCTACGGGAACAGGGTTTCCGAGCTACACCTTC. Its translation: CASSVATGTGFPSYTF.

The chain combines TRBV6-1 with TRBJ2-5; TRBD1 matches 10 bases. V trimming: 5 bases; J trimming: 3 bases; junction bases outside the gene matches: 6. In germline, CDR1 is MNHNS, CDR2 SASEGT. This CDR3 is 15 amino acids long. The chain's CDR3 is CASSKPTGGEETQYF. The CDR3 DNA sequence: TGTGCCAGCAGTAAGCCGACAGGGGGCGAAGAGACCCAGTACTTC.

This clone has a single count. The chain employs TRBV2 and TRBJ1-5; 10 nucleotides agree with TRBD1. CDR1 is SNHLY, CDR2 FYNNEI, per germline. This CDR3 region has 18 residues. Trimming cost V 2 bases and J 10 bases; bases outside gene matches: 17. Here the CDR3 reads CASSERQGALYTPTPQHF. Written as DNA, the CDR3 is TGTGCCAGCAGTGAACGACAGGGGGCGTTGTATACTCCGACTCCCCAGCATTTT.

CDR3 protein: CASSYSRYNSPLHF. Here the CDR3 DNA reads TGTGCCAGCAGTTACTCCCGTTATAATTCACCCCTCCACTTT. The chain combines TRBV6-5 with TRBJ1-6; D call uncertain. The CDR3 has 14 amino acids. V lost 0 bases to trimming and J lost 4 bases, with 4 bases between them. Germline V gene sequence: CDR1 MNHEY, CDR2 SVGAGI.

J is TRBJ2-5 and V is TRBV4-3; no clear D gene. Germline CDR1 and CDR2: LGHNA and YSLEER. The CDR3 loop spans 16 amino acids. The V gene lost 4 bases and the J gene lost 4 bases, with 19 bases spanning the gap. CDR3 nucleotide sequence: TGCGCCAGCAGCCGTTATTGGACGGGCGGTCTAGAGACCCAGTACTTC. Protein: CASSRYWTGGLETQYF.

The chain has TRBV7-9 and TRBJ2-1, with D perhaps given as TRBD1 or TRBD2 (5 bases each). In germline, CDR1 is SEHNR, CDR2 FQNEAQ (reference sequence). CDR3 length: 18 residues. The V end was cut by 5 bases, the J end by 4 bases, with 24 bases between. This CDR3 reads CASSSLKGRYARYNEQFF. Here the CDR3 DNA reads TGTGCCAGCAGCAGCCTCAAGGGACGATACGCTCGATACAATGAGCAGTTCTTC. Together with reference TRBV7-9 and TRBJ2-1, the CDR3 gives the full variable domain: DTGVSQNPRHKITKRGQNVTFRCDPISEHNRLYWYRQTLGQGPEFLTYFQNEAQLEKSRLLSDRFSAERPKGSFSTLEIQRTEQGDSAMYLCASSSLKGRYARYNEQFFGPGTRLTVL.

The chain employs TRBV6-1 and TRBJ1-4, with 7 bases identical to TRBD1. The length of the CDR3 is 15 residues. V lost 2 bases, J lost 1 base, and 1 base stayed unmatched. Germline V lookup: CDR1 MNHNS, CDR2 SASEGT. The CDR3 sequence is CASSETGETNEKLFF. The CDR3 DNA sequence: TGTGCCAGCAGTGAAACAGGGGAAACTAATGAAAAACTGTTTTTT.

V usage is TRBV2 and J usage is TRBJ2-5; TRBD1 agrees at 7 bases. The CDR3 is 15 amino acids. After removal of 6 bases from V and 0 bases from J, the junction contained 7 bases not matched to a gene. Looked up from germline, CDR1 is SNHLY and CDR2 is FYNNEI. CDR3 DNA sequence: TGTGCCAGCAGGGACCCGGGACAGTACCAAGAGACCCAGTACTTC. It codes for CASRDPGQYQETQYF.

The chain recombines TRBV4-1 with TRBJ2-1, with D tentatively TRBD1 (6 bases). The CDR3 contains 14 residues. Germline V CDR1 and CDR2: MGHRA, YSYEKL. Trimming removed 2 bases from V and 8 bases from J, with 13 bases in between. The chain's CDR3 is CASSQLTGIDEQFF. For the CDR3, the DNA is TGCGCCAGCAGCCAACTCACAGGGATCGATGAGCAGTTCTTC.

CDR3 coding DNA: TGCGCCAGCAGCCAAGACCACTTTCTGGGGGGACACTATGGCTACACCTTC. This translates into CASSQDHFLGGHYGYTF. The V and J genes are TRBV4-3 and TRBJ1-2; the D gene is possibly TRBD1 (5 bases). The germline V gene encodes CDR1 LGHNA and CDR2 YSLEER. This CDR3 is built from 17 residues. V shed 0 bases and J shed 3 bases, with 17 bases lying between them.

The rearrangement uses TRBV5-1 and TRBJ2-7, with 7 bases identical to TRBD1. CDR1 and CDR2 from the germline V gene are SGHRS and YFSETQ. The length of the CDR3 is 13 residues. Trimming took 5 bases from V and 2 from J; bases not matched to a gene: 4. The CDR3: CASRATGTYEQYF. CDR3 DNA: TGCGCCAGCAGAGCGACAGGGACCTACGAGCAGTACTTC.

Only one count was recorded for this clone. The chain has TRBV4-1 and TRBJ1-2; D gene unclear. Germline lookup yields CDR1 MGHRA and CDR2 YSYEKL. The length of the CDR3 is 15 residues. With 0 bases removed from V and 4 bases from J, the gap between germline ends came to 12 bases. The CDR3 sequence is CASSQDLAHLYGYTF. For the CDR3, the DNA is TGCGCCAGCAGCCAAGATTTGGCCCACCTCTATGGCTACACCTTC.

V gene TRBV19 combines with J gene TRBJ2-7, with 10 bases lining up with TRBD2. This CDR3 comprises 17 residues. The V and J ends lost 3 bases and 6 bases, in that order; junction bases with no gene match: 14. Germline CDR1 is LNHDA and CDR2 is SQIVND (reference sequence). Written as DNA, the CDR3 is TGTGCCAGTAGTATTTCCCCACCTAGCGGGGGACACCTCGAGCAGTACTTC. This translates into CASSISPPSGGHLEQYF.

V and J are TRBV2 and TRBJ1-6; D is uncertain. Germline CDR1 reads SNHLY; CDR2 reads FYNNEI. V was trimmed by 6 bases and J by 7 bases, leaving 10 bases between them. CDR3 length: 13 residues. The CDR3 sequence is CASRARENSPLHF. The CDR3 coding sequence is TGTGCCAGCAGGGCCAGAGAAAATTCACCCCTCCACTTT.

This rearrangement joins TRBV27 to TRBJ2-2; D may be TRBD1 or TRBD2 (6 bases each). The CDR3 has 16 amino acids. V was clipped by 4 bases and J by 7 bases, with 19 bases between them. Germline loops: CDR1 MNHEY, CDR2 SMNVEV (reference sequence). CDR3 sequence: CASSSPPRGADGELFF. In DNA form, the CDR3 reads TGTGCCAGCAGTTCCCCCCCTAGGGGGGCGGACGGGGAGCTGTTTTTT.

The chain couples TRBV4-1 to TRBJ2-4, with TRBD1 matching 7 bases. CDR1 is MGHRA, CDR2 YSYEKL, per germline. The V segment lost 1 base and the J segment 6 bases; nucleotides outside the gene matches: 9. This CDR3 spans 16 amino acids. The CDR3 DNA is TGCGCCAGCAGCCAAGCACCGCCGGGACAGAGAAACATTCAGTACTTC. Translated: CASSQAPPGQRNIQYF.